This note documents a single TCR beta chain sequence. The data were obtained in a study of blood T cell repertoires in COVID-19. Study in general: The United States, Italy and Spain provided the acute and convalescent COVID-19 samples. T cells, B-cell-depleted T cells, or PBMCs supplied cDNA or gDNA.

Germline CDR1 reads SGHNT; CDR2 reads YYREEE (reference sequence). V shed 0 bases and J shed 0 bases, with 10 bases lying between them. The CDR3 consists of 17 residues. Profiled with immunoSEQ multiplex PCR; TCRdb holds only in-frame clones, not every one. The table shows fewer than 45,000 clones, with over 60% occurring only once. The clonotype comes from a man between 60 and 70 years old with active COVID-19. The chain recombines TRBV5-4 with TRBJ2-6, with a possible D match to TRBD1 (5 bases). The sample taken for sequencing was peripheral blood. The CDR3 region is CASSLGLQGSGANVLTF. As DNA, the CDR3 is TGTGCCAGCAGCTTGGGATTGCAGGGCTCTGGGGCCAACGTCCTGACTTTC.